Sequencing of this TCR beta chain was carried out in a study of control samples from healthy donors and cancer patients. Sequencing was performed with immunoSEQ multiplex PCR; in TCRdb, only in-frame clones are kept and a portion is missing. Seen here are tens of thousands of clones, 70% to 90% observed once, and the top ten hold around 2%. This TCR came from a woman in her 50s with head and neck cancer. Material for sequencing was PBMCs.

The CDR3 bases are TGCGCCAGCAGTGATAAGAGCAGACCCCCAGGGATCGATGAGCAGTTCTTC. It specifies CASSDKSRPPGIDEQFF. The rearrangement joins TRBV10-1 to TRBJ2-1; tentatively, D is TRBD1 (5 bases). The CDR3 is 17 residues long. Trimming cost V 3 bases and J 8 bases, with 23 bases left between them. Looked up from germline, CDR1 is WNHNN and CDR2 is SYGVQD (reference sequence).